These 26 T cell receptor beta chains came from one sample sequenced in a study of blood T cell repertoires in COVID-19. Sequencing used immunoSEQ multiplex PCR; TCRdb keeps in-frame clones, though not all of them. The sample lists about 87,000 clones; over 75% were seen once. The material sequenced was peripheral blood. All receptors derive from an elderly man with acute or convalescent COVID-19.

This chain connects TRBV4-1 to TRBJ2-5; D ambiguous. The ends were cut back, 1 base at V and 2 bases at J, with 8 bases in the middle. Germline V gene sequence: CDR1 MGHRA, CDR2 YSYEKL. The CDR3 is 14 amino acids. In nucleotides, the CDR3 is TGCGCCAGCAGCCAAGGGGCCCCGCAAGAGACCCAGTACTTC. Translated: CASSQGAPQETQYF.

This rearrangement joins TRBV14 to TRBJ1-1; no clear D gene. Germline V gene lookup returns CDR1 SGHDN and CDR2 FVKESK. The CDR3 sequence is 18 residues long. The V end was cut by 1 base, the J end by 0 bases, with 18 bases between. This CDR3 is CASSQGGQFPGMNTEAFF. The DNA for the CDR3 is TGTGCCAGCAGCCAAGGTGGCCAGTTCCCGGGGATGAACACTGAAGCTTTCTTT.

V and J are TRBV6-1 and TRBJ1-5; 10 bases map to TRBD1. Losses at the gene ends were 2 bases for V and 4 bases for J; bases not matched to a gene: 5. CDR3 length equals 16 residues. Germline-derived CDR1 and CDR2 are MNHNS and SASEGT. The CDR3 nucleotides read TGTGCCAGCAGTGAATGGGGGACAGGGGTTAATCAGCCCCAGCATTTT. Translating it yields CASSEWGTGVNQPQHF.

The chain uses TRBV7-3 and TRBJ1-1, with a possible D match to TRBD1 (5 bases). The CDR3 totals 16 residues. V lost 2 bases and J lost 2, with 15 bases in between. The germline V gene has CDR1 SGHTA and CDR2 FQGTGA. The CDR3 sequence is CASSLGNWGTNTEAFF. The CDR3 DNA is TGTGCCAGCAGCTTAGGCAACTGGGGGACTAACACTGAAGCTTTCTTT.

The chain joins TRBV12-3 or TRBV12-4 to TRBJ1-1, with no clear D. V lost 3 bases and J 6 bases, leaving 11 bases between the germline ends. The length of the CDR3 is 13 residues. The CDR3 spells CASSFERNPEAFF. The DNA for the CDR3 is TGTGCCAGCAGTTTTGAGCGAAACCCTGAAGCTTTCTTT.

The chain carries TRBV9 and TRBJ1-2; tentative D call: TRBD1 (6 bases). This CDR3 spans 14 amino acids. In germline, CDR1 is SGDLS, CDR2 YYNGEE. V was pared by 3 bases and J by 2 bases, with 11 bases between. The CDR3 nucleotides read TGTGCCAGCAGCGGGGAGGGACAAAACTATGGCTACACCTTC. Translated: CASSGEGQNYGYTF.

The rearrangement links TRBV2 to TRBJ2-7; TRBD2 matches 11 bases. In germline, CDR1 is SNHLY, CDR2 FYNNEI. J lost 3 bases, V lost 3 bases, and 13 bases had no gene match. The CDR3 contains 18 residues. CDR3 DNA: TGTGCCAGCAGTGAGCGGGGAGCTAGCGGGAGGCCGCTCTACGAGCAGTACTTC. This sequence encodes CASSERGASGRPLYEQYF. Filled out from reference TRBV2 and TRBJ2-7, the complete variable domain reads EPEVTQTPSHQVTQMGQEVILRCVPISNHLYFYWYRQILGQKVEFLVSFYNNEISEKSEIFDDQFSVERPDGSNFTLKIRSTKLEDSAMYFCASSERGASGRPLYEQYFGPGTRLTVT.

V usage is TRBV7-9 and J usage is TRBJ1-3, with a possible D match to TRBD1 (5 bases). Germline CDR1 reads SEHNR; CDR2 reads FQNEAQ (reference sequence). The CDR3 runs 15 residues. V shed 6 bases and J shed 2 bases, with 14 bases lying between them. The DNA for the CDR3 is TGTGCCAGCAGGATGGACATATCGGCTGGAAACACCATATATTTT. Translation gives CASRMDISAGNTIYF.

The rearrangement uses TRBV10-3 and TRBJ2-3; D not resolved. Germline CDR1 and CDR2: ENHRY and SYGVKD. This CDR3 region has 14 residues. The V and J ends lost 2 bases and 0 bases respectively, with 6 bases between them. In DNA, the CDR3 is TGTGCCATCAGTGAGCAGGCGAGCACAGATACGCAGTATTTT. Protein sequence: CAISEQASTDTQYF.

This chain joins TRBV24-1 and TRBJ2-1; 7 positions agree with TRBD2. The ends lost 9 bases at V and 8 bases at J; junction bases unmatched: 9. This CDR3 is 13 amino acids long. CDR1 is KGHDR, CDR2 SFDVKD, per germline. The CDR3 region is CATGTNQADEQFF. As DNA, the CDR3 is TGTGCCACCGGGACTAATCAGGCGGATGAGCAGTTCTTC.

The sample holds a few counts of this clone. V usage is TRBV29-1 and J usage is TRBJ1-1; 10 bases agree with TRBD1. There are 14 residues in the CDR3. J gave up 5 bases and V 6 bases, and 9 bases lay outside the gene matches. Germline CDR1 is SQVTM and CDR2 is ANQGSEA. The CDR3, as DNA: TGCAGCGTCGCCCCGACAGGGGGCAGAACTGAAGCTTTCTTT. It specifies CSVAPTGGRTEAFF.

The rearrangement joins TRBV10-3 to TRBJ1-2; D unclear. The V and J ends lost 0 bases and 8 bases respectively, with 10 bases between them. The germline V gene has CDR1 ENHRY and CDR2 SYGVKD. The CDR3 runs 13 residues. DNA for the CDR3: TGTGCCATCAGTGAGTCCGGGGTCGGCGGCTACACCTTC. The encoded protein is CAISESGVGGYTF.

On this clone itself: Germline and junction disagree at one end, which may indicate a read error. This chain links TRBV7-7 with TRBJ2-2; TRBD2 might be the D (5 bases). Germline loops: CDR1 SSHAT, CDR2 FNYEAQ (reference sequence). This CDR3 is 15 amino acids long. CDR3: CASSSSSGNTGELFF. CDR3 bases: TGTGCTAGCAGCTCGTCCAGCGGAAACACCGGGGAGCTGTTTTTT.

The CDR3 region is CASSYSGQGTTEAFF. CDR3 sequence (DNA): TGTGCCAGCAGTTATTCGGGACAGGGGACCACTGAAGCTTTCTTT. The V and J genes are TRBV5-5 and TRBJ1-1; 10 bases agree with TRBD1. V was pared by 5 bases and J by 4 bases, with 8 bases of the junction left unmatched. The CDR3 runs 15 residues. Germline V gene lookup returns CDR1 SGHKS and CDR2 YYEKEE (reference sequence).

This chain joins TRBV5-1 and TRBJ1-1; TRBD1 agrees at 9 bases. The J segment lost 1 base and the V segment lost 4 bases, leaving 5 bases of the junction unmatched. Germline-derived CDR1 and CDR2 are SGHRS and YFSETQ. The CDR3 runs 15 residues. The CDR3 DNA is TGCGCCAGCAGCGGCGGACAGGGGCCGAACACTGAAGCTTTCTTT. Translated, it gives CASSGGQGPNTEAFF.

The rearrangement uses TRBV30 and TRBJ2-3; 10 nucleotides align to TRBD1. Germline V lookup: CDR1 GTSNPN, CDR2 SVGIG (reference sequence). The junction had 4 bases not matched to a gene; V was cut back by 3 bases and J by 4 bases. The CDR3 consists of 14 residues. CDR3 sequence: CAWRAGQGPDTQYF. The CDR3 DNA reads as TGTGCCTGGAGGGCGGGACAGGGGCCAGATACGCAGTATTTT.

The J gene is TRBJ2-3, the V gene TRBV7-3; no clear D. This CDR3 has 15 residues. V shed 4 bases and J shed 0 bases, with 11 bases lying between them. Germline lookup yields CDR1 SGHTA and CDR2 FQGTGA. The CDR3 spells CASSYSSTSTDTQYF. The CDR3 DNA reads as TGTGCCAGCAGCTATAGCTCGACTAGCACAGATACGCAGTATTTT.

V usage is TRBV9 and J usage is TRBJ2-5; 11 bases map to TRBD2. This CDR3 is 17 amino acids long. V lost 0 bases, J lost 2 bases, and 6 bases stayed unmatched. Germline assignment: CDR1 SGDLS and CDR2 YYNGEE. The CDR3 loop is CASSVGRLAGGQETQYF. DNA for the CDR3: TGTGCCAGCAGCGTAGGGAGGCTAGCGGGGGGACAAGAGACCCAGTACTTC.

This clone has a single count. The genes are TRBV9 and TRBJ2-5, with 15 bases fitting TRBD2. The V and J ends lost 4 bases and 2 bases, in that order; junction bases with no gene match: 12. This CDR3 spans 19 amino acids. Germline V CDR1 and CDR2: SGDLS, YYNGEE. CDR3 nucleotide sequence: TGTGCCAGCAGCCCACTTGGACTAGCGGGAGGGGTGGGGCAAGAGACCCAGTACTTC. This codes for CASSPLGLAGGVGQETQYF. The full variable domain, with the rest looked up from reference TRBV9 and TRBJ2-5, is DSGVTQTPKHLITATGQRVTLRCSPRSGDLSVYWYQQSLDQGLQFLIQYYNGEERAKGNILERFSAQQFPDLHSELNLSSLELGDSALYFCASSPLGLAGGVGQETQYFGPGTRLLVL.

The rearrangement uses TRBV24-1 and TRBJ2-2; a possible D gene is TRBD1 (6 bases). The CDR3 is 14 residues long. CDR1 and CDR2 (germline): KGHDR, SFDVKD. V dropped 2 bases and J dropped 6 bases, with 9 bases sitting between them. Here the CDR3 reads CATSDYRESGELFF. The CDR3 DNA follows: TGTGCCACCAGTGATTACAGGGAGTCCGGGGAGCTGTTTTTT.

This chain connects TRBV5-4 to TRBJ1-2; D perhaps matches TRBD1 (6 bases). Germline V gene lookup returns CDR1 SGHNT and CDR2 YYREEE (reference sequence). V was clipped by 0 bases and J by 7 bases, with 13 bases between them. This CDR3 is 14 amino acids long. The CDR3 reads CASSLDRERSGYTF. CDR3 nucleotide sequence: TGTGCCAGCAGCTTGGACAGGGAGAGGAGTGGCTACACCTTC.

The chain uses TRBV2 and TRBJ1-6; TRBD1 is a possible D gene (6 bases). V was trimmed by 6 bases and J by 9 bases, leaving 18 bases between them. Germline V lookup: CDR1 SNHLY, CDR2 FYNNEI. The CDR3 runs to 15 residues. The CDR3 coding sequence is TGTGCCAGCAGGATGACAGGACCAGGAGCTTCACCCCTCCACTTT. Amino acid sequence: CASRMTGPGASPLHF.

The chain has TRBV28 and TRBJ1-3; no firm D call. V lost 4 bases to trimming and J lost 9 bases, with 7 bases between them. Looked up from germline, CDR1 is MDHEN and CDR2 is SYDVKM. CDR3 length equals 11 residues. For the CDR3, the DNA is TGTGCCAGCAGTTCTCCGGGCACCATATATTTT. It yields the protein CASSSPGTIYF.

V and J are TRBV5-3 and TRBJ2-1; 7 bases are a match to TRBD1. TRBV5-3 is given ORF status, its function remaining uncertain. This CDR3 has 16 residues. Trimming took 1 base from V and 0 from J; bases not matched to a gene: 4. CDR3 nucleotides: TGTGCCAGAAGCTTGACCGCAGGGGGCTCCTACAATGAGCAGTTCTTC. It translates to CARSLTAGGSYNEQFF.

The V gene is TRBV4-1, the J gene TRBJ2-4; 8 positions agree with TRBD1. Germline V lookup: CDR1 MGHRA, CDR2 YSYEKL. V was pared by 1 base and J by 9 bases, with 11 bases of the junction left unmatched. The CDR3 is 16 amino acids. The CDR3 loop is CASSQGTGTASGIQYF. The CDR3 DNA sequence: TGCGCCAGCAGCCAAGGGACAGGGACGGCCTCGGGCATTCAGTACTTC.

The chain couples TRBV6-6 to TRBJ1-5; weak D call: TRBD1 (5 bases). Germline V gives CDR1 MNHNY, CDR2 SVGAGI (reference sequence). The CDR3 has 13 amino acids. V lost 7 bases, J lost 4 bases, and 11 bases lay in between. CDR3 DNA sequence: TGTGCCAGCACCCTCGACAGAAATCAGCCCCAGCATTTT. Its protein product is CASTLDRNQPQHF.